Below are 10 T cell receptor beta chains sequenced from a single sample in a study of early T cells in non-severe SARS-CoV-2 infection. From the 5' RACE reads, TCRdb called clonotypes with MiXCR, one entry per CDR3 protein. Of about 33,000 distinct CDR3 sequences in the sample, about 5% were seen once. Sequenced: whole blood. The receptors stem from an adult who was a healthcare worker with PCR-confirmed SARS-CoV-2 infection or an uninfected control (not recorded which).

Comments on this clonotype: A much larger clone lies a single base off, so this may be a read error. The chain is built from TRBV6-6 and TRBJ2-4; 8 bases are a match to TRBD1. This CDR3 spans 17 amino acids. V shed 5 bases and J 5 bases; nucleotides not matched to a gene: 14. Germline CDR1 is MNHNY and CDR2 is SVGAGI (reference sequence). The CDR3 DNA is TGTGCCAGCAGTCAAAGGACAGGGAAGGGTGCCGAAAACATTCAGTACTTC. Residues: CASSQRTGKGAENIQYF.

The table lists this clonotype with many counts. The rearrangement uses TRBV20-1 and TRBJ1-2; 11 nucleotides align to TRBD1. This CDR3 is 15 amino acids long. Germline V gene lookup returns CDR1 DFQATT and CDR2 SNEGSKA (reference sequence). The junction had 13 bases not matched to a gene; V was cut back by 5 bases and J by 8 bases. The CDR3 here is CSASHGRWTGGGYTF. As DNA, the CDR3 is TGCAGTGCTTCTCACGGACGTTGGACAGGGGGCGGCTACACCTTC.

In its sample, this clonotype was seen many times. The rearrangement joins TRBV2 to TRBJ1-1; a possible D gene is TRBD1 (6 bases). Germline CDR1 is SNHLY and CDR2 is FYNNEI. V was cut by 6 bases and J by 5 bases, with 13 bases left in between. The CDR3 extends over 13 amino acids. Here the CDR3 DNA reads TGTGCCAGCAGGATACCACAGGGAACTGAAGCTTTCTTT. Amino acids: CASRIPQGTEAFF.

The table lists this clonotype with many counts. J is TRBJ2-1 and V is TRBV14; D uncertain. Trimming took 1 base from V and 6 from J, leaving 16 bases between them. Looked up from germline, CDR1 is SGHDN and CDR2 is FVKESK. The CDR3 has 16 amino acids. Here the CDR3 reads CASSQVGVILSNEQFF. The CDR3 nucleotides are TGTGCCAGCAGCCAAGTTGGGGTCATTCTGTCCAATGAGCAGTTCTTC.

This clonotype was recorded at least ten times. This chain joins TRBV7-9 and TRBJ2-5; TRBD1 is a possible D gene (6 bases). V was pared by 5 bases and J by 1 base, with 11 bases between. This CDR3 has 14 residues. CDR1 and CDR2 from the germline V gene are SEHNR and FQNEAQ (reference sequence). The CDR3 nucleotides read TGTGCCAGCAGCCAAGACAGGCCCCAAGAGACCCAGTACTTC. It yields the protein CASSQDRPQETQYF.

This clonotype was observed at least ten times. The rearrangement links TRBV6-1 to TRBJ1-2, with 7 bases fitting TRBD1. Germline trimming cut 10 bases from V and 4 bases from J; bases unmatched to any gene: 15. The length of the CDR3 is 15 residues. The V gene's germline CDR1 is MNHNS and CDR2 SASEGT. CDR3 sequence: CAISKGTAGGYGYTF. CDR3 coding DNA: TGTGCCATCTCTAAGGGGACAGCCGGTGGCTATGGCTACACCTTC.

This clonotype came up many times. The chain employs TRBV12-3 or TRBV12-4 and TRBJ1-1; D is undetermined. The V gene lost 3 bases and the J gene lost 1 base, with 9 bases spanning the gap. The CDR3 contains 14 residues. DNA of the CDR3: TGTGCCAGCAGTTTTTACACCGGGAACACTGAAGCTTTCTTT. Translation: CASSFYTGNTEAFF.

This clonotype has at least ten counts. This chain joins TRBV6-1 and TRBJ1-5, with D perhaps matching TRBD1 (6 bases). The germline CDR1 and CDR2 sequences are MNHNS and SASEGT. V lost 11 bases and J lost 2, with 19 bases in between. There are 15 residues in the CDR3. The CDR3 DNA reads as TGTGCCGCACGACAGGCCCCCTTGGGCAATCAGCCCCAGCATTTT. This codes for CAARQAPLGNQPQHF.

This clonotype has a count of ten or more. V gene TRBV25-1 combines with J gene TRBJ1-1, with a tentative D call TRBD1 (5 bases). CDR1 MGHDK and CDR2 SYGVNS come from the germline V gene. V was shortened by 7 bases and J by 1 base, with 10 bases between the two germline ends. CDR3 size: 13 residues. The CDR3 loop reads CASTLTGNTEAFF. In DNA form, the CDR3 reads TGTGCCAGCACCCTCACAGGGAACACTGAAGCTTTCTTT.

This clonotype was detected many times. The chain carries TRBV20-1 and TRBJ2-5; D not certain. The V and J ends lost 0 bases and 5 bases respectively, with 4 bases between them. This CDR3 has 11 amino acids. CDR1 is DFQATT and CDR2 is SNEGSKA in the germline V gene (reference sequence). CDR3 loop: CSARDFETQYF. The CDR3 nucleotides read TGCAGTGCTAGAGATTTTGAGACCCAGTACTTC.